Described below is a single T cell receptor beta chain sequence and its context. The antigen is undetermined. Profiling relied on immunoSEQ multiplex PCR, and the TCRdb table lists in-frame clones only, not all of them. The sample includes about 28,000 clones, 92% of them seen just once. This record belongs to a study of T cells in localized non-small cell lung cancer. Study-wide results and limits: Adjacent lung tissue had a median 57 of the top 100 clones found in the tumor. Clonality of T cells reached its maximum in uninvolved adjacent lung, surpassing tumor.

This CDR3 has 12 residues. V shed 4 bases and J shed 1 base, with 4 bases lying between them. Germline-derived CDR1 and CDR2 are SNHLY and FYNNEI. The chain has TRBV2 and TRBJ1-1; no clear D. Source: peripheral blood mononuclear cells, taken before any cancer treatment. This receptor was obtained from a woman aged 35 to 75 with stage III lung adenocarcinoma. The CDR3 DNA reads TGTGCCAGCAGTGGTCCGAACACTGAAGCTTTCTTT. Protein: CASSGPNTEAFF.